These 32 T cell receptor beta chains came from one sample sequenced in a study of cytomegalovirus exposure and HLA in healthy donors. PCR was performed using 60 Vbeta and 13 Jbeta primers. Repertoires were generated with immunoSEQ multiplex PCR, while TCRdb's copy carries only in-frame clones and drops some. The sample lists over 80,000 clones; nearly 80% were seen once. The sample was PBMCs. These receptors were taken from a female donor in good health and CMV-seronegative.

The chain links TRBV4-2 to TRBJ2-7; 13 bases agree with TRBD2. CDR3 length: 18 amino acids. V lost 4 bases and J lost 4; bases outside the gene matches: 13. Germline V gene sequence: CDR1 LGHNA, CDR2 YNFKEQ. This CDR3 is CASSLLQVRTSGGYEQYF. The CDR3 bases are TGTGCCAGCAGCCTCCTCCAGGTTAGGACTAGCGGGGGTTACGAGCAGTACTTC.

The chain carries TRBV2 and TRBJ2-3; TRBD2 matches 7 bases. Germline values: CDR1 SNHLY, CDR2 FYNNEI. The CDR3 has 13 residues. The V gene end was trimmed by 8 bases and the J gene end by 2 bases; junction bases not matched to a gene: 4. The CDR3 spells CASREADTDTQYF. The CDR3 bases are TGTGCCAGCCGGGAGGCGGACACAGATACGCAGTATTTT.

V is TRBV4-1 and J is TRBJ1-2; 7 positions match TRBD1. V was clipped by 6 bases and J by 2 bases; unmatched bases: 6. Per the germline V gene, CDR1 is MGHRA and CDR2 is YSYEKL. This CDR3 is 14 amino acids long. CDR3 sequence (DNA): TGCGCCAGCAGGGAACCGGGACAGAACTATGGCTACACCTTC. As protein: CASREPGQNYGYTF.

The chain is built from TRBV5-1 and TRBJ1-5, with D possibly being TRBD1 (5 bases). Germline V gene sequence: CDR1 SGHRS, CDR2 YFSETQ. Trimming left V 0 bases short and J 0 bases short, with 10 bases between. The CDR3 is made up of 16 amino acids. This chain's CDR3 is CASSLEGPYSNQPQHF. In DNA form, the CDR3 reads TGCGCCAGCAGCTTGGAGGGGCCCTATAGCAATCAGCCCCAGCATTTT.

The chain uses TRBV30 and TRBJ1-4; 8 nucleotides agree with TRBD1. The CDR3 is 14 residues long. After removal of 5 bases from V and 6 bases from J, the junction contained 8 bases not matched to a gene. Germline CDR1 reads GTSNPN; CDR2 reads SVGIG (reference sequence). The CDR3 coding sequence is TGTGCCTGGGGACTACAGGGGGGGGATGAAAAACTGTTTTTT. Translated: CAWGLQGGDEKLFF.

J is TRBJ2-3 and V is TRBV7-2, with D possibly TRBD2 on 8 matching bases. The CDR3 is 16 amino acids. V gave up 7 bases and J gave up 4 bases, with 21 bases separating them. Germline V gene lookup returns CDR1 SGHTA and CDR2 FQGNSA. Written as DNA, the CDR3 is TGTGCCAGCATCCCCAGGGGGACTAGGAGGGCAGATACGCAGTATTTT. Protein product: CASIPRGTRRADTQYF.

The CDR3 here is CASSFLAGALQETQYF. DNA of the CDR3: TGTGCCAGCAGTTTTTTGGCGGGAGCCCTACAAGAGACCCAGTACTTC. V is TRBV27 and J is TRBJ2-5; 7 nucleotides align to TRBD2. Germline CDR1 MNHEY, CDR2 SMNVEV (reference sequence). The ends lost 3 bases at V and 2 bases at J; junction bases unmatched: 9. The CDR3 has 16 residues.

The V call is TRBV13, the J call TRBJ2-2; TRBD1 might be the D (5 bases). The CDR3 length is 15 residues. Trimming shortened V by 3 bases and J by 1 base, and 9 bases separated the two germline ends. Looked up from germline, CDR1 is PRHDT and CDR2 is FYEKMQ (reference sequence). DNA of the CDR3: TGTGCCAGCAGCTTTAACCAGGGGAACACCGGGGAGCTGTTTTTT. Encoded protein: CASSFNQGNTGELFF.

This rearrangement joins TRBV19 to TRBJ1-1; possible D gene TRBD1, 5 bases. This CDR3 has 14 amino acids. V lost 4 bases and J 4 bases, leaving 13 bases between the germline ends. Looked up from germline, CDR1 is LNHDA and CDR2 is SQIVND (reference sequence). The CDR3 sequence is CASSTRGFFTEAFF. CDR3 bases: TGTGCCAGTAGTACAAGGGGTTTTTTCACTGAAGCTTTCTTT.

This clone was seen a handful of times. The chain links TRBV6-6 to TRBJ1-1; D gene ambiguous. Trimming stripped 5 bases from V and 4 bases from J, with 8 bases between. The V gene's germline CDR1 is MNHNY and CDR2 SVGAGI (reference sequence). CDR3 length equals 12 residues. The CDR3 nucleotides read TGTGCCAGCAGTGGAGGAGGCACTGAAGCTTTCTTT. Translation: CASSGGGTEAFF.

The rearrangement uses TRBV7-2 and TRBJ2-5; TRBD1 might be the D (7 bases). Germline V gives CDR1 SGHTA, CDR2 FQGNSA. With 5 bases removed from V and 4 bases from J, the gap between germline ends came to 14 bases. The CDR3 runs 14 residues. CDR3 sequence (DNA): TGTGCCAGCAGCGCTAACCAGGGGGGAGAGACCCAGTACTTC. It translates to CASSANQGGETQYF.

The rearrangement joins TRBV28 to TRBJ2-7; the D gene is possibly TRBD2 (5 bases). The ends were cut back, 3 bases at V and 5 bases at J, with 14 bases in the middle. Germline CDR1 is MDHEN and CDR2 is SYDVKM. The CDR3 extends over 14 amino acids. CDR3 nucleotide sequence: TGTGCCAGCAGTTTGAGGGCGGCGGCGCACGAGCAGTACTTC. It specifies CASSLRAAAHEQYF. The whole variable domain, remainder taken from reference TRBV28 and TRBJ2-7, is DVKVTQSSRYLVKRTGEKVFLECVQDMDHENMFWYRQDPGLGLRLIYFSYDVKMKEKGDIPEGYSVSREKKERFSLILESASTNQTSMYLCASSLRAAAHEQYFGPGTRLTVT.

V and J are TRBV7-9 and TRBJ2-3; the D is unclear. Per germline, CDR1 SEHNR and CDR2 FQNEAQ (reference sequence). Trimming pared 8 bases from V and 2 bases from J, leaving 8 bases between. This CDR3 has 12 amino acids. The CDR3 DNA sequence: TGTGCCAGCGGCCTGCCCACAGATACGCAGTATTTT. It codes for CASGLPTDTQYF.

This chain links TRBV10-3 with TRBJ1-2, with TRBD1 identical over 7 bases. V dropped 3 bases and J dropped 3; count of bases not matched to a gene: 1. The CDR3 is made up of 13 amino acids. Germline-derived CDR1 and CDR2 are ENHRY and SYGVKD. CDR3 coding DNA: TGTGCCATCAGTGAAGACAGGGACTATGGCTACACCTTC. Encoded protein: CAISEDRDYGYTF.

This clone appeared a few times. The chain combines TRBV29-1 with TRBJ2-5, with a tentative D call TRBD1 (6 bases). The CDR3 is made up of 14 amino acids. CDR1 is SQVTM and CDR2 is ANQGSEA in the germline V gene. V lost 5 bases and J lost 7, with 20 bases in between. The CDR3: CSVLAGAVERTQYF. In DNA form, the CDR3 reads TGCAGCGTTTTGGCAGGGGCCGTCGAGCGGACCCAGTACTTC. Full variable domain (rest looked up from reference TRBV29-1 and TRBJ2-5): SAVISQKPSRDICQRGTSLTIQCQVDSQVTMMFWYRQQPGQSLTLIATANQGSEATYESGFVIDKFPISRPNLTFSTLTVSNMSPEDSSIYLCSVLAGAVERTQYFGPGTRLLVL.

This CDR3 is CASSPRGGSSTEAFF. CDR3 nucleotide sequence: TGCGCCAGCAGCCCTAGGGGGGGGTCAAGCACTGAAGCTTTCTTT. This sequence joins TRBV4-3 and TRBJ1-1, with a possible D match to TRBD1 (6 bases). In germline, CDR1 is LGHNA, CDR2 YSLEER. V lost 4 bases, J lost 4 bases, and 16 bases lay in between. The CDR3 is 15 amino acids.

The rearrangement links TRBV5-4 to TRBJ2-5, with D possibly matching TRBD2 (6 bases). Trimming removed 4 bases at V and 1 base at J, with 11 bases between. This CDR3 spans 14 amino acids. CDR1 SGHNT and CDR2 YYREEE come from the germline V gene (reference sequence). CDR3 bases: TGTGCCAGCAGCCGGCGGGGAATCCAAGAGACCCAGTACTTC. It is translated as CASSRRGIQETQYF.

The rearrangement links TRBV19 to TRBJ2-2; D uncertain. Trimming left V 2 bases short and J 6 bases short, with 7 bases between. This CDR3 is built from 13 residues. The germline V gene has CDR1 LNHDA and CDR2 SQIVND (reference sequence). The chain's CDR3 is CASSISSSGELFF. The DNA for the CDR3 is TGTGCCAGTAGTATATCGTCCTCCGGGGAGCTGTTTTTT.

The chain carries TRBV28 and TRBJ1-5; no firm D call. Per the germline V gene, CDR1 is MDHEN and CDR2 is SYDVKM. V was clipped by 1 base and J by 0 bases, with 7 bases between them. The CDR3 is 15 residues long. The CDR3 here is CASSLSSVSNQPQHF. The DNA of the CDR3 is TGTGCCAGCAGTTTATCCAGCGTTAGCAATCAGCCCCAGCATTTT.

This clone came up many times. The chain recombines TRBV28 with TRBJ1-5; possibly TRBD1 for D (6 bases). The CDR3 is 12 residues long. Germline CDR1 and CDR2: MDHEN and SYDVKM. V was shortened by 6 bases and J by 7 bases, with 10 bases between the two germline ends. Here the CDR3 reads CASSLQGQPQHF. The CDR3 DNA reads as TGTGCCAGCAGCCTCCAGGGGCAGCCCCAGCATTTT.

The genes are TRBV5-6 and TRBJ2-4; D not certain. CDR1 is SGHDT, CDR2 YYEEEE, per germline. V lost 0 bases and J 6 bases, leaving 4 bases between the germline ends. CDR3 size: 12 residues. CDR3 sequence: CASSLAGNIQYF. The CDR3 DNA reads TGTGCCAGCAGCTTGGCAGGAAACATTCAGTACTTC.

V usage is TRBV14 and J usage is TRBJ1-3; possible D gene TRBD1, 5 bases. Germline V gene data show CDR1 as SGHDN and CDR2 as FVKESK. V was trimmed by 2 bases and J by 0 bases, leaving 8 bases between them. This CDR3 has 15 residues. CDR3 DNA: TGTGCCAGCAGCCAACAGGGCCTCTCTGGAAACACCATATATTTT. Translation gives CASSQQGLSGNTIYF.

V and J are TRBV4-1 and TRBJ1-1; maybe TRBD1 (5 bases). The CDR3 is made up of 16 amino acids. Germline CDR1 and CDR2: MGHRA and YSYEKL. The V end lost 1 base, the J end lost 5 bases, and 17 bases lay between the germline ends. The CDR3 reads CASSQAREGRGTEAFF. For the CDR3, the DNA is TGCGCCAGCAGCCAAGCCCGGGAGGGGCGCGGGACTGAAGCTTTCTTT.

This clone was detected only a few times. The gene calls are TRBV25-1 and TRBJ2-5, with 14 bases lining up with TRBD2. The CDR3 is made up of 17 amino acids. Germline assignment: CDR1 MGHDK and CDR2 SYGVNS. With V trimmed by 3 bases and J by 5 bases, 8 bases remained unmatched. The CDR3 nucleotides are TGTGCCAGCAGTGAGGTGACTAGCGGGGGGGCGGTGGAGACCCAGTACTTC. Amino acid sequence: CASSEVTSGGAVETQYF.

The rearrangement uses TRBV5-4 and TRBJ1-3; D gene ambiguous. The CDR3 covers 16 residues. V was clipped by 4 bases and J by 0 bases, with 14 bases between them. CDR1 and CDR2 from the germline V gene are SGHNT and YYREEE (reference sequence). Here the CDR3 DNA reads TGTGCCAGCAGCCATCCAGGCGGGAGCTCTGGAAACACCATATATTTT. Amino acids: CASSHPGGSSGNTIYF.

The CDR3 is CASRGLAGVPGTQYF. The DNA of the CDR3 is TGTGCCAGCAGGGGACTAGCGGGGGTCCCAGGAACCCAGTACTTC. The rearrangement uses TRBV6-5 and TRBJ2-5, with 14 nucleotides matching TRBD2. Germline V CDR1 and CDR2: MNHEY, SVGAGI. V lost 6 bases and J lost 8; bases outside the gene matches: 8. This CDR3 has 15 residues.

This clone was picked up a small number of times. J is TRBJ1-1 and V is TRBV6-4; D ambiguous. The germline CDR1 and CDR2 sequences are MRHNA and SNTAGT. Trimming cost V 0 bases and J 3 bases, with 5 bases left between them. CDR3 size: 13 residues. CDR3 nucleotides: TGTGCCAGCAGTGACTCGCAGTACACTGAAGCTTTCTTT. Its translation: CASSDSQYTEAFF.

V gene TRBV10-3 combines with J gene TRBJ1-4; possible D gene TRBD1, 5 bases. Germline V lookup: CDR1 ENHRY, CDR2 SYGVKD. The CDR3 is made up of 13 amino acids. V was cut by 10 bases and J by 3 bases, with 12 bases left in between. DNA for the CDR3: TGTGCCACCCAACAGGCCCCTAATGAAAAACTGTTTTTT. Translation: CATQQAPNEKLFF.

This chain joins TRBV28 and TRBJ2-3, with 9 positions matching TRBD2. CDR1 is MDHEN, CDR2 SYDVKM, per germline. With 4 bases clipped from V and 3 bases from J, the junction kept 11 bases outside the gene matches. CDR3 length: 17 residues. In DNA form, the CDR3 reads TGTGCCAGCAGTTCCCCGGCTAGCGGGGTACAGACAGATACGCAGTATTTT. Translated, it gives CASSSPASGVQTDTQYF.

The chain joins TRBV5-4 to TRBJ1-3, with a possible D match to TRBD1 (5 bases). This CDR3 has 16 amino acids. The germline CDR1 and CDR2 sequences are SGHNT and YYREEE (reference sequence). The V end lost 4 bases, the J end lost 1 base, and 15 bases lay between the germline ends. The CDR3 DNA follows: TGTGCCAGCAGCATACTACTCCAGGGTTCTGGAAACACCATATATTTT. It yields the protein CASSILLQGSGNTIYF.

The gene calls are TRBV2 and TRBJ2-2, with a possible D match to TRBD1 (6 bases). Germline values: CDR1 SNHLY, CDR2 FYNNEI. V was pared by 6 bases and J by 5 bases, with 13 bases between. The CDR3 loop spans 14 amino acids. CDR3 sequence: CASSPSQGTGELFF. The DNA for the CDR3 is TGTGCCAGCAGCCCCTCCCAGGGGACCGGGGAGCTGTTTTTT.

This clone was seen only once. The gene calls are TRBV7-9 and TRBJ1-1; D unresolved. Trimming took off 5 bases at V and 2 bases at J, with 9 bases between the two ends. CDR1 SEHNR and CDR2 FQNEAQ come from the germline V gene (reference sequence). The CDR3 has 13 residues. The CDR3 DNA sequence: TGTGCCAGCAGCCCCCTAGGAAACACTGAAGCTTTCTTT. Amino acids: CASSPLGNTEAFF. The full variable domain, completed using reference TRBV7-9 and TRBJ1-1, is DTGVSQNPRHKITKRGQNVTFRCDPISEHNRLYWYRQTLGQGPEFLTYFQNEAQLEKSRLLSDRFSAERPKGSFSTLEIQRTEQGDSAMYLCASSPLGNTEAFFGQGTRLTVV.